This T cell receptor beta chain was sequenced during a study of cytomegalovirus exposure and HLA in healthy donors. The primer mix had 60 Vbeta and 13 Jbeta primers. The data were produced by immunoSEQ multiplex PCR, yet TCRdb's version contains in-frame clones alone and is incomplete. The repertoire consists of 100,000 to 130,000 clones, with approximately 80% occurring once and the leading ten covering approximately 4.5%. In germline, CDR1 is SGDLS, CDR2 YYNGEE. V lost 0 bases and J lost 4, with 7 bases in between. This CDR3 contains 13 residues. This sequence originates from a male donor in good health and CMV-seronegative. Source material: PBMCs. V and J are TRBV9 and TRBJ2-5; D is undetermined. CDR3 sequence reads: CASSVGLAETQYF. The CDR3 DNA follows: TGTGCCAGCAGCGTAGGACTGGCAGAGACCCAGTACTTC.